This TCR beta chain emerged from a study of PD-L1 blockade in urothelial cancer. Study details: At 3 weeks after treatment start (second dose) and again at 6 weeks, blood was analyzed.

Germline CDR1 and CDR2: SGHRS and YFSETQ. Trimming took 0 bases from V and 5 from J, leaving 12 bases between them. The CDR3 runs to 14 residues. Study-wide points: Having blood TCR clonality under the median before treatment predicted better survival. For durable-benefit patients, tumor-associated blood clones expanded more at 3 weeks.

Note on this clone: Its antigen remains unidentified.

The data were produced by immunoSEQ multiplex PCR, yet TCRdb's version contains in-frame clones alone and is incomplete. The table records around 130,000 clones, less than 85% of them present only once. Time point here: pretreatment peripheral blood. The sample in question was PBMCs, obtained around atezolizumab (anti-PD-L1) treatment. The V gene is TRBV5-1, the J gene TRBJ2-7; D perhaps matches TRBD1 (6 bases). This sequence was found in a man aged 50 to 60 with urothelial cancer. CDR3 region: CASSLAGQPDEQYF. The DNA for the CDR3 is TGCGCCAGCAGCTTGGCGGGACAACCAGACGAGCAGTACTTC.